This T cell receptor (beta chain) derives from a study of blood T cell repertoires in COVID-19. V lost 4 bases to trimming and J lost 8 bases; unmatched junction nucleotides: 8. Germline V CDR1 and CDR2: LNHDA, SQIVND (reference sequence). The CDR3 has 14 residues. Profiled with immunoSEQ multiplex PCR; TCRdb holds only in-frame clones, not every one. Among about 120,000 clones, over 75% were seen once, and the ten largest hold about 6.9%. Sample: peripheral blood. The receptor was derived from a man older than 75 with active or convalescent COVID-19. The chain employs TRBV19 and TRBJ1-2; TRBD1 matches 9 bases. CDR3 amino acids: CASSTAGTGMGYTF. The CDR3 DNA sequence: TGTGCCAGTAGTACTGCCGGGACAGGGATGGGCTACACCTTC.